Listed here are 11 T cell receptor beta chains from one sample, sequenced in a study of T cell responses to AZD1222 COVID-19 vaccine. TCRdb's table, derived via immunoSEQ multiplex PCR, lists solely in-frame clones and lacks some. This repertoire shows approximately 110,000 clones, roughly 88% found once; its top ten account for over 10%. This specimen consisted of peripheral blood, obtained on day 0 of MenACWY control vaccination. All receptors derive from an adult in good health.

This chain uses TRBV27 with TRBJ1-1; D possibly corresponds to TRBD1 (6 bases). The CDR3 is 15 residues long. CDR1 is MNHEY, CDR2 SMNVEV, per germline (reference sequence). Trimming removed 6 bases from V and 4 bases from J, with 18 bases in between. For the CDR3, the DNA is TGTGCCAGCAGCAAAGGAGAAGGGGGTCTCACTGAAGCTTTCTTT. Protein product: CASSKGEGGLTEAFF.

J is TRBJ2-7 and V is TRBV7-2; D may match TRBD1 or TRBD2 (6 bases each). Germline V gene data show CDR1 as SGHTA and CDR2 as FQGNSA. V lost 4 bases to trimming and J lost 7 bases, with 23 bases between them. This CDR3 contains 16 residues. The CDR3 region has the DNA TGTGCCAGCAGCTCACGTAGCCGCCCGGGGGCTTGGGAGCAGTACTTC. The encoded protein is CASSSRSRPGAWEQYF.

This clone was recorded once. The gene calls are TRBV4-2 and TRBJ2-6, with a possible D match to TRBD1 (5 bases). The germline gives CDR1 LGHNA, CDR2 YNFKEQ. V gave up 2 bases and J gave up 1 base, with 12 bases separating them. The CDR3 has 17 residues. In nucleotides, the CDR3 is TGTGCCAGCAGCCAACAGGGATCAGTGTCTGGGGCCAACGTCCTGACTTTC. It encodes CASSQQGSVSGANVLTF.

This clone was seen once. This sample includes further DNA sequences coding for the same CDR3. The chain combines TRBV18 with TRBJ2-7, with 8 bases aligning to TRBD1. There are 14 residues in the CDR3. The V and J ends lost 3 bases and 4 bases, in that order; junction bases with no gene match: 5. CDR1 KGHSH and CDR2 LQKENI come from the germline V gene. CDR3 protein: CASSPRQGAYEQYF. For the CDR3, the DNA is TGTGCCAGCTCACCTAGGCAGGGGGCATACGAGCAGTACTTC.

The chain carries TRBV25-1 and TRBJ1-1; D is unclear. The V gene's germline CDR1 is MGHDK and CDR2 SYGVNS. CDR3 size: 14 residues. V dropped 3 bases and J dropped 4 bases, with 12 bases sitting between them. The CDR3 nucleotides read TGTGCCAGCAGTGACGAGGGTTTGGGCACTGAAGCTTTCTTT. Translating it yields CASSDEGLGTEAFF.

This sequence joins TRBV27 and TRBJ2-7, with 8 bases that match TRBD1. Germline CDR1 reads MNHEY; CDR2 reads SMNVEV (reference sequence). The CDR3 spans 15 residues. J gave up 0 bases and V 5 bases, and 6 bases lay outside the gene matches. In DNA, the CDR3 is TGTGCCAGCAGTCCCAGGGGGCGAAGCTCCTACGAGCAGTACTTC. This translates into CASSPRGRSSYEQYF.

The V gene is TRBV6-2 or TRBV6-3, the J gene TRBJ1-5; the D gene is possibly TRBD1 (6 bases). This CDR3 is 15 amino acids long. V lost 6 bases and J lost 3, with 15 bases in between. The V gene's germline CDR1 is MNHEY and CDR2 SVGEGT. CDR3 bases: TGTGCCAGCAGCTCGCCCGACAGGTACAATCAGCCCCAGCATTTT. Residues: CASSSPDRYNQPQHF.

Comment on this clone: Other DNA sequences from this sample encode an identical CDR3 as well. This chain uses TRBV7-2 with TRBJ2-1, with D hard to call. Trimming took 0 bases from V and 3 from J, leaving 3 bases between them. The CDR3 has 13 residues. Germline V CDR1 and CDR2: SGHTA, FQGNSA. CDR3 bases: TGTGCCAGCAGCTTAGCTCGCTACAATGAGCAGTTCTTC. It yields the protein CASSLARYNEQFF.

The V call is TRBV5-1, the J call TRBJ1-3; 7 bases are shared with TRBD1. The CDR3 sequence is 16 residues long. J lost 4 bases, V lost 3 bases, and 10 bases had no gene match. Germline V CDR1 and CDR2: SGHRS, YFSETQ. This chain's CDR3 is CASSSTSTGVGNTIYF. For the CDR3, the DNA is TGCGCCAGCAGCTCCACGAGCACAGGGGTCGGAAACACCATATATTTT.

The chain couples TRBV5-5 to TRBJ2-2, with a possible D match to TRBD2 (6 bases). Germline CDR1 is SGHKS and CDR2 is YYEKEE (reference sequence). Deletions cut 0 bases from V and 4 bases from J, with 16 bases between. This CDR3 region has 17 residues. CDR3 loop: CASSLVVGRAGTGELFF. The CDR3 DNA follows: TGTGCCAGCAGCTTGGTGGTCGGTCGAGCGGGCACCGGGGAGCTGTTTTTT. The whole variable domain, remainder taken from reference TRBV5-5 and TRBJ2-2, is DAGVTQSPTHLIKTRGQQVTLRCSPISGHKSVSWYQQVLGQGPQFIFQYYEKEERGRGNFPDRFSARQFPNYSSELNVNALLLGDSALYLCASSLVVGRAGTGELFFGEGSRLTVL.

CDR3 residues: CASSKRSSGTGNEQFF. CDR3 coding DNA: TGTGCCAGCAGCAAGAGGTCTAGCGGGACGGGCAATGAGCAGTTCTTC. This chain connects TRBV11-3 to TRBJ2-1; 9 bases agree with TRBD2. The CDR3 extends over 16 amino acids. CDR1 and CDR2 (germline): SGHNT, YENEEA. The trim removed 5 bases at V and 6 bases at J, leaving 11 bases unmatched.